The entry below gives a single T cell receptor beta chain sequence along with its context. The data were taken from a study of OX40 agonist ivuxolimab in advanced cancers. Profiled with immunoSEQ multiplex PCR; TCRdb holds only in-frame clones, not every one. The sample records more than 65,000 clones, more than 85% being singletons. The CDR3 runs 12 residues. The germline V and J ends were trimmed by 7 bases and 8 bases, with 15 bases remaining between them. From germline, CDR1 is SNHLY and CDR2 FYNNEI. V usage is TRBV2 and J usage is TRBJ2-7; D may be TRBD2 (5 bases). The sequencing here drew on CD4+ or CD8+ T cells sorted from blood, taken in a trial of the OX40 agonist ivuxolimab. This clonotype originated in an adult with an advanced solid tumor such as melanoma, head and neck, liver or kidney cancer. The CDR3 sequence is CASTIRGNQQYF. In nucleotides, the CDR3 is TGTGCCAGCACAATCCGGGGAAACCAGCAGTACTTC.